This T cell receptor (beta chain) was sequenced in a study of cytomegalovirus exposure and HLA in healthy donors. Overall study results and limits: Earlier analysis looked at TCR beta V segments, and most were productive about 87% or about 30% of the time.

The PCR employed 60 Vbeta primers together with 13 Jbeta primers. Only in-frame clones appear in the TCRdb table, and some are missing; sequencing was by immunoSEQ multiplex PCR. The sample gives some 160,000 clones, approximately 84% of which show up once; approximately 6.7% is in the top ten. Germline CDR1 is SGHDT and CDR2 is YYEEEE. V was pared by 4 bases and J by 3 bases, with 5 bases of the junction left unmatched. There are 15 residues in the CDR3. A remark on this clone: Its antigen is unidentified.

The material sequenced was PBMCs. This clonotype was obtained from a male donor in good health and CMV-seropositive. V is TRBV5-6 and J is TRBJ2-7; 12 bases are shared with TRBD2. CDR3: CASSSRTSGVYEQYF. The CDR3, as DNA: TGTGCCAGCAGCAGCCGGACTAGCGGGGTCTACGAGCAGTACTTC.